These 19 T cell receptor beta chains were all obtained from the same sample, sequenced in a study of CD8+ T cells in alopecia areata. cDNA prepared by RNA extraction and subsequent reverse transcription served as the template for sequencing. The data were produced by immunoSEQ multiplex PCR, yet TCRdb's version contains in-frame clones alone and is incomplete. The sample contains tens of thousands of clones, roughly half of which appear only once. Sequencing was performed on NKG2D-high CD8+ T cells sorted from blood. These receptors all come from a human donor with alopecia areata.

This clone was recorded a few times. V and J are TRBV29-1 and TRBJ2-1, with no clear D. The CDR3 covers 10 residues. Germline CDR1 and CDR2: SQVTM and ANQGSEA. Deletions cut 4 bases from V and 6 bases from J, with 4 bases between. CDR3 sequence (DNA): TGCAGCGTTGTAAGCAATGAGCAGTTCTTC. The encoded protein is CSVVSNEQFF.

The chain joins TRBV7-2 to TRBJ2-3, with 9 nucleotides matching TRBD2. Germline assignment: CDR1 SGHTA and CDR2 FQGNSA. V gave up 2 bases and J gave up 4 bases; unmatched junction bases: 7. This CDR3 spans 16 amino acids. The CDR3 DNA reads TGTGCCAGCAGCTTACGGCTAGCGGGGCTTCCAGATACGCAGTATTTT. It encodes CASSLRLAGLPDTQYF.

CDR3 DNA sequence: TGCAGCGTCTGGACGAATGGCTACACCTTC. Its translation is CSVWTNGYTF. The chain has TRBV29-1 and TRBJ1-2; D gene uncertain. Trimming left V 6 bases short and J 6 bases short, with 8 bases between. Germline loops: CDR1 SQVTM, CDR2 ANQGSEA. This CDR3 is built from 10 residues. The full variable domain, rest sourced from reference TRBV29-1 and TRBJ1-2, is SAVISQKPSRDICQRGTSLTIQCQVDSQVTMMFWYRQQPGQSLTLIATANQGSEATYESGFVIDKFPISRPNLTFSTLTVSNMSPEDSSIYLCSVWTNGYTFGSGTRLTVV.

The gene calls are TRBV25-1 and TRBJ2-7; 10 bases match TRBD1. The CDR3 spans 15 residues. Germline lookup yields CDR1 MGHDK and CDR2 SYGVNS. V gave up 6 bases and J gave up 5 bases; unmatched junction bases: 10. The CDR3 is CASRSPRDRGHEQYF. For the CDR3, the DNA is TGTGCCAGCAGGTCCCCCCGGGACAGGGGTCACGAGCAGTACTTC.

This clone was recorded once. The chain carries TRBV10-3 and TRBJ2-2; D ambiguous. CDR3 length: 12 amino acids. The V end lost 6 bases, the J end lost 1 base, and 3 bases lay between the germline ends. Germline V CDR1 and CDR2: ENHRY, SYGVKD. CDR3 region: CAIRENTGELFF. The CDR3 coding sequence is TGTGCCATCAGGGAGAACACCGGGGAGCTGTTTTTT.

This clone came up a few times. V is TRBV23-1 and J is TRBJ2-1; unclear D gene. TRBV23-1 is flagged as an ORF with uncertain function. CDR3 length equals 18 residues. Trimming removed 0 bases from V and 1 base from J, with 16 bases in between. CDR3 in amino acids: CASSQSWAVGRSYNEQFF. CDR3 coding DNA: TGCGCCAGCAGTCAATCTTGGGCCGTGGGAAGGTCCTACAATGAGCAGTTCTTC.

In DNA, the CDR3 is TGTGCCAGCAGTTTCTGGACAGGGGGCGTGGAGACCCAGTACTTC. Encoded protein: CASSFWTGGVETQYF. The chain links TRBV27 to TRBJ2-5, with 11 positions matching TRBD1. The CDR3 extends over 15 amino acids. J gave up 5 bases and V 3 bases, and 5 bases lay outside the gene matches. CDR1 and CDR2 from the germline V gene are MNHEY and SMNVEV (reference sequence).

The chain couples TRBV5-1 to TRBJ2-1; 11 nucleotides match TRBD2. CDR1 is SGHRS, CDR2 YFSETQ, per germline. The CDR3 length is 17 residues. J lost 0 bases, V lost 3 bases, and 5 bases had no gene match. This chain's CDR3 is CASSSSGGQSSYNEQFF. The CDR3 nucleotides are TGCGCCAGCAGCTCTAGCGGGGGGCAGAGCTCCTACAATGAGCAGTTCTTC.

Only a few counts were recorded for this clone. This sequence joins TRBV7-9 and TRBJ2-4; perhaps TRBD1 as D (6 bases). V was clipped by 5 bases and J by 0 bases, with 14 bases between them. The CDR3 extends over 16 amino acids. Germline-derived CDR1 and CDR2 are SEHNR and FQNEAQ (reference sequence). The CDR3 sequence is CASSGTGPIAKNIQYF. In nucleotides, the CDR3 is TGTGCCAGCAGCGGTACAGGGCCAATAGCCAAAAACATTCAGTACTTC.

This clone appeared a single time. This CDR3 is CASSFDSASYEQYF. The CDR3 nucleotides are TGTGCCAGCAGTTTTGATTCGGCGTCCTACGAGCAGTACTTC. This chain links TRBV28 with TRBJ2-7; no clear D gene. The length of the CDR3 is 14 residues. Germline values: CDR1 MDHEN, CDR2 SYDVKM. V lost 3 bases to trimming and J lost 1 base, with 10 bases between them.

The rearrangement joins TRBV11-1 to TRBJ2-1, with 9 nucleotides matching TRBD2. The CDR3 length is 16 residues. J gave up 4 bases and V 0 bases, and 4 bases lay outside the gene matches. The germline gives CDR1 SGHAT, CDR2 FQDESV (reference sequence). The DNA for the CDR3 is TGTGCCAGCAGCTTAGCTCGAGCGGGGGGTTACAATGAGCAGTTCTTC. Protein sequence: CASSLARAGGYNEQFF. The full variable domain, with the rest looked up from reference TRBV11-1 and TRBJ2-1, is EAEVAQSPRYKITEKSQAVAFWCDPISGHATLYWYRQILGQGPELLVQFQDESVVDDSQLPKDRFSAERLKGVDSTLKIQPAELGDSAMYLCASSLARAGGYNEQFFGPGTRLTVL.

The chain joins TRBV21-1 to TRBJ2-2; the listed D gene, TRBD2, was not tested against the DNA. TRBV21-1 is deemed a pseudogene. The CDR3 is made up of 18 amino acids. CDR3 protein: CASSSTPASGTNTGELFF. CDR3 sequence (DNA): TGTGCCAGCAGCTCAACTCCGGCTAGCGGAACGAACACCGGGGAGCTGTTTTTT.

By proportion, this clone is hyperexpanded. J is TRBJ2-2 and V is TRBV10-3; 9 bases map to TRBD1. CDR1 is ENHRY, CDR2 SYGVKD, per germline. With V trimmed by 1 base and J by 1 base, 4 bases remained unmatched. This CDR3 contains 17 residues. CDR3 in DNA: TGTGCCATCAGTGAGTTTACAGGGGGCCAGAACACCGGGGAGCTGTTTTTT. This codes for CAISEFTGGQNTGELFF.

The genes are TRBV7-9 and TRBJ2-3; unclear D gene. The germline V gene encodes CDR1 SEHNR and CDR2 FQNEAQ (reference sequence). The CDR3 consists of 14 residues. V was clipped by 1 base and J by 2 bases, with 7 bases between them. In nucleotides, the CDR3 is TGTGCCAGCAGCTTAGGCGGATTCACAGATACGCAGTATTTT. Amino acid sequence: CASSLGGFTDTQYF.

CDR3 protein: CASNLRAAPFDEQYF. CDR3 coding DNA: TGTGCCAGCAACCTACGGGCTGCCCCCTTCGACGAGCAGTACTTC. The chain links TRBV2 to TRBJ2-7, with unresolved D. There are 15 residues in the CDR3. The V gene's germline CDR1 is SNHLY and CDR2 FYNNEI. V shed 7 bases and J shed 5 bases, with 21 bases lying between them.

This clone showed up just a few times. The gene calls are TRBV27 and TRBJ2-7; 8 bases line up with TRBD1. Per germline, CDR1 MNHEY and CDR2 SMNVEV (reference sequence). This CDR3 contains 15 residues. Losses at the gene ends were 3 bases for V and 6 bases for J; bases not matched to a gene: 10. The CDR3, as DNA: TGTGCCAGCAGTTTTAGGACAGGGCCCTCCGGCGAGCAGTACTTC. Protein sequence: CASSFRTGPSGEQYF.

V is TRBV30 and J is TRBJ1-1; D unresolved. The V gene lost 5 bases and the J gene lost 4 bases, with 14 bases spanning the gap. Germline V gives CDR1 GTSNPN, CDR2 SVGIG (reference sequence). CDR3 length: 13 amino acids. The DNA for the CDR3 is TGTGCCTGGGCGAGGGCGGGTTCCACTGAAGCTTTCTTT. Translating gives CAWARAGSTEAFF.

This clone was seen only a few times. CDR3 bases: TGTGCCAGCAGCTTCCGGGACTTTGGCTCCTACGAGCAGTACTTC. Its protein product is CASSFRDFGSYEQYF. This sequence joins TRBV4-2 and TRBJ2-7, with a possible D match to TRBD2 (6 bases). Germline CDR1 reads LGHNA; CDR2 reads YNFKEQ. V dropped 5 bases and J dropped 0 bases, with 14 bases sitting between them. This CDR3 has 15 residues.

The genes are TRBV29-1 and TRBJ2-3, with 7 bases matching TRBD2. Germline CDR1 reads SQVTM; CDR2 reads ANQGSEA. The V gene end was trimmed by 8 bases and the J gene end by 0 bases; junction bases not matched to a gene: 14. CDR3 length: 16 amino acids. The CDR3 sequence is CSLVVSAGTSTDTQYF. DNA for the CDR3: TGCAGCCTCGTCGTGTCAGCGGGGACGAGCACAGATACGCAGTATTTT.